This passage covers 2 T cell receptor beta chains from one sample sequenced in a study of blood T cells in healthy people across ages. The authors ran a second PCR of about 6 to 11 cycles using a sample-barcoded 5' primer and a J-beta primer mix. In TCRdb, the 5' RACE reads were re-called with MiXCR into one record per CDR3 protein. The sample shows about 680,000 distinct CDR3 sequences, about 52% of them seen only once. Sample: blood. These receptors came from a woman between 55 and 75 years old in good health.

CDR3 DNA: TGCGCCAGCAGCCAAGCTAGTCGGGGCTACAATGAGCAGTTCTTC. It translates to CASSQASRGYNEQFF. V gene TRBV4-3 combines with J gene TRBJ2-1; perhaps TRBD2 as D (5 bases). V was trimmed by 1 base and J by 3 bases, leaving 10 bases between them. Germline V lookup: CDR1 LGHNA, CDR2 YSLEER. The CDR3 is made up of 15 amino acids.

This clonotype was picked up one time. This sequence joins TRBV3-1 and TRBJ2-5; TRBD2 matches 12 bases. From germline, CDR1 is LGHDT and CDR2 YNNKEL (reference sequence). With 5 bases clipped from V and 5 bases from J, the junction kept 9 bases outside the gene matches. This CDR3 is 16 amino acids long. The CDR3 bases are TGTGCCAGCAGCAAAGTGACTAGCGGGAGCGGTGAGACCCAGTACTTC. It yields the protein CASSKVTSGSGETQYF.